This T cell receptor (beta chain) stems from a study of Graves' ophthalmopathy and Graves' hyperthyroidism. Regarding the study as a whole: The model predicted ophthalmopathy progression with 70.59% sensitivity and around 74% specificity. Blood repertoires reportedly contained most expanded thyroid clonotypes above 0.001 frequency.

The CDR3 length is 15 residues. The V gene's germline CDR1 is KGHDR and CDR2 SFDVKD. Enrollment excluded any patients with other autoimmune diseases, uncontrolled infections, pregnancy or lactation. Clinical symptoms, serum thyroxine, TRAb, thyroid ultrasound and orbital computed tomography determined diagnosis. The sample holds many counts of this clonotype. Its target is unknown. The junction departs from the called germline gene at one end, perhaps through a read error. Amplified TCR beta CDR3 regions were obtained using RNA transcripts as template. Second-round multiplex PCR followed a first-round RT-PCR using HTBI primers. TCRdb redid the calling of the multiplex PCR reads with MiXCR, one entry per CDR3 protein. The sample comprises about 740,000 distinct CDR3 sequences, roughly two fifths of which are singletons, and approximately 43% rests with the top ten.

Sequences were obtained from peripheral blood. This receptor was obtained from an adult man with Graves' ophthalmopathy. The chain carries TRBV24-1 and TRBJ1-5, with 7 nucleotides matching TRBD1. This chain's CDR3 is CASSGRDSLDQPQHF. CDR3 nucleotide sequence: TGTGCCAGCAGTGGAAGGGACAGTCTGGATCAGCCCCAGCATTTT.